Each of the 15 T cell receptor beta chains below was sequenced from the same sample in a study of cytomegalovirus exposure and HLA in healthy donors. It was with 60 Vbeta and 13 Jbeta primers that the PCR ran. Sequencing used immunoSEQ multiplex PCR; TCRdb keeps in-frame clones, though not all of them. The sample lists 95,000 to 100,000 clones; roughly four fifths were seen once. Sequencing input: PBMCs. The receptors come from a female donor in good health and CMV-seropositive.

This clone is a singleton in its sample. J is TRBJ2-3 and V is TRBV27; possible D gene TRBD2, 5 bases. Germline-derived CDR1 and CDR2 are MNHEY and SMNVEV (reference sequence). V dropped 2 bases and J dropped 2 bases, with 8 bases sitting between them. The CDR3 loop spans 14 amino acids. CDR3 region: CASSLGLPTDTQYF. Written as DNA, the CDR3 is TGTGCCAGCAGTTTAGGACTTCCCACAGATACGCAGTATTTT.

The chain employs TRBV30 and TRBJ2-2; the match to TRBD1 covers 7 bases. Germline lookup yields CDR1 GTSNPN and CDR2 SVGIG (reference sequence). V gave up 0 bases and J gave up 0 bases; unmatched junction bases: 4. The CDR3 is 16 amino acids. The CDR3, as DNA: TGTGCCTGGAGTGTACCGGGACAGACGAACACCGGGGAGCTGTTTTTT. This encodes CAWSVPGQTNTGELFF.

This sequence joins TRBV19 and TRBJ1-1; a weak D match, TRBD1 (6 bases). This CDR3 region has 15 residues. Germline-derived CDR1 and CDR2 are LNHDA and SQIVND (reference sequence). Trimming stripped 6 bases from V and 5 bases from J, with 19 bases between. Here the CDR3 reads CASRDLRGGVTEAFF. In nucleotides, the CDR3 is TGTGCCAGTAGGGACCTTAGAGGGGGAGTAACTGAAGCTTTCTTT. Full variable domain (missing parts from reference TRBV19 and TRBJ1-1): DGGITQSPKYLFRKEGQNVTLSCEQNLNHDAMYWYRQDPGQGLRLIYYSQIVNDFQKGDIAEGYSVSREKKESFPLTVTSAQKNPTAFYLCASRDLRGGVTEAFFGQGTRLTVV.

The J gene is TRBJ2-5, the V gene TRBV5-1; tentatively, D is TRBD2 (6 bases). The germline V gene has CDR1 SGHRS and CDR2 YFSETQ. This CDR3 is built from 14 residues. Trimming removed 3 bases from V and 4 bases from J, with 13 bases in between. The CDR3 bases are TGCGCCAGCAGCTCCAGAGGAGGGTCAGAGACCCAGTACTTC. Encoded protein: CASSSRGGSETQYF.

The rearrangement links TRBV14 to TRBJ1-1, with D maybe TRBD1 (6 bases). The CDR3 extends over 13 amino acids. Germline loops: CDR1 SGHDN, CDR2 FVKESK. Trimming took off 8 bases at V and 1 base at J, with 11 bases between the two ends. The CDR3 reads CASAWGQNTEAFF. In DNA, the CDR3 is TGTGCCAGCGCCTGGGGACAGAACACTGAAGCTTTCTTT.

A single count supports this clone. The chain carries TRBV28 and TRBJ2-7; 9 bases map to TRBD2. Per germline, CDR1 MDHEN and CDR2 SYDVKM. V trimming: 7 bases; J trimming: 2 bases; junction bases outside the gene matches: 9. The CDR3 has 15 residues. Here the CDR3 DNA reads TGTGCCAGCAATATAAGCGGGAGGCAGGCCTACGAGCAGTACTTC. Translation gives CASNISGRQAYEQYF.

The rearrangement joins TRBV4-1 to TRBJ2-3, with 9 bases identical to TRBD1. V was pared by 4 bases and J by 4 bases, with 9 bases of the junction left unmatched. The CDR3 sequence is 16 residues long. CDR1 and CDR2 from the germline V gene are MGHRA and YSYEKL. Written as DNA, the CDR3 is TGCGCCAGCAGCCTGGGGACAGGGTGGGGGCCAGATACGCAGTATTTT. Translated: CASSLGTGWGPDTQYF.

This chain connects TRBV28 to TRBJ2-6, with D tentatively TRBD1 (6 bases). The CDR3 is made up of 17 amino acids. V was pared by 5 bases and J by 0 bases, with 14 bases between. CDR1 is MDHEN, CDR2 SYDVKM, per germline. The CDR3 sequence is CASSPRGGFSGANVLTF. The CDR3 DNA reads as TGTGCCAGCAGTCCTCGAGGGGGTTTCTCTGGGGCCAACGTCCTGACTTTC.

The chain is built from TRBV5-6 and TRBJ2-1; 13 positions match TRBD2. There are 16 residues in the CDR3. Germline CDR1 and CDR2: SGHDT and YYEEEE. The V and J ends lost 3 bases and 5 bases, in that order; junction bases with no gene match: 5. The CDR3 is CASSSPGLAGHNEQFF. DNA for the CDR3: TGTGCCAGCAGCTCTCCGGGACTAGCGGGGCACAATGAGCAGTTCTTC.

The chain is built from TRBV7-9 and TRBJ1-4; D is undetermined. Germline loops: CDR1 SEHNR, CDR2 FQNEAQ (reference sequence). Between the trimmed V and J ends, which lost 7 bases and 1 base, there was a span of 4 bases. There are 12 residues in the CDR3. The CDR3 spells CASTRTNEKLFF. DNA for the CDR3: TGTGCCAGCACCCGAACTAATGAAAAACTGTTTTTT. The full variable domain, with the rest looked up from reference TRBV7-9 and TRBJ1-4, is DTGVSQNPRHKITKRGQNVTFRCDPISEHNRLYWYRQTLGQGPEFLTYFQNEAQLEKSRLLSDRFSAERPKGSFSTLEIQRTEQGDSAMYLCASTRTNEKLFFGSGTQLSVL.

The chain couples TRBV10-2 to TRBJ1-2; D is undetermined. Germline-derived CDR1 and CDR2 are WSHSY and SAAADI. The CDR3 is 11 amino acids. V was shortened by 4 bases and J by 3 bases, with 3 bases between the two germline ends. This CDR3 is CASSADYGYTF. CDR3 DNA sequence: TGCGCCAGCAGTGCTGACTATGGCTACACCTTC.

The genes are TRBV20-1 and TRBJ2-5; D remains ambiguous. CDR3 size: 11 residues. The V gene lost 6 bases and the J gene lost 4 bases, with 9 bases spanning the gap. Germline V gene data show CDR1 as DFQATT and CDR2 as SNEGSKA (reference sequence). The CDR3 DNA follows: TGCAGTGCCCTAGTTGGAGAGACCCAGTACTTC. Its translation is CSALVGETQYF.

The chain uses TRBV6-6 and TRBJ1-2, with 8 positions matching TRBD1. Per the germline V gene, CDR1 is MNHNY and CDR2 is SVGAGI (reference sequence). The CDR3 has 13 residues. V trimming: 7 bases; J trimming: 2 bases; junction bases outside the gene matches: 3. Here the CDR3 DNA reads TGTGCCAGCACGTCAGGGGGCAACTATGGCTACACCTTC. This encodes CASTSGGNYGYTF.

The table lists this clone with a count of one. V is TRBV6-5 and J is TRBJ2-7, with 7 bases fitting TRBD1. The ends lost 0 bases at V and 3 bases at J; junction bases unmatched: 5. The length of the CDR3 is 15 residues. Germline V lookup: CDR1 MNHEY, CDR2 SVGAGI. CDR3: CASSYSGQQVYEQYF. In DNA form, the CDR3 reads TGTGCCAGCAGTTACTCGGGACAGCAAGTCTACGAGCAGTACTTC.

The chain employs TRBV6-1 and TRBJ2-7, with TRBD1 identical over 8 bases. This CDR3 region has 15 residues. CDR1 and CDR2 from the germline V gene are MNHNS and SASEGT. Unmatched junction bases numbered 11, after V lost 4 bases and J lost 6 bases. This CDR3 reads CASSGSDRGVFEQYF. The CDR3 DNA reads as TGTGCCAGCAGTGGCTCCGACAGGGGAGTTTTCGAGCAGTACTTC.